Listed below are T cell receptor beta chains from one sample, sequenced in a study of T-cell memory formation after mild COVID-19. TCRdb re-called the 5' RACE reads through MiXCR, storing one row per CDR3 protein. The sample lists 300,000 to 400,000 distinct CDR3 sequences, approximately 15% occurring once. The sequencing input was PBMCs or a T cell subset sorted from them (not recorded which). Source of these receptors: a man aged 18 to 30 who had mild COVID-19 (a few samples of this study predate the infection). Cell type and time point are not known. Each CDR3 is given with its conserved first and last residue. D genes are given only for firm matches. Clone size is stated in some rows and not others, as once, few, many or a class when expanded.

few,TRBJ2-7,NA,TRBV4-3,TGCGCCAGCAGCCAAGATGCAGGGGGGACCTACGAGCAGTACTTC,CASSQDAGGTYEQYF
NA,TRBJ2-3,TRBD1,TRBV19,TGTGCCGCCCAGGGGGCAACAGATACGCAGTATTTT,CAAQGATDTQYF
few,TRBJ2-3,NA,TRBV5-1,TGCGCCAGCAGTCTACCGACTGGGGGCACAGATACGCAGTATTTT,CASSLPTGGTDTQYF
NA,TRBJ2-7,NA,TRBV3-1,TGTGCCAGCAGCCAAGATAGGAGGACCGCGGGGCAGTACTTC,CASSQDRRTAGQYF
NA,TRBJ1-5,TRBD1,TRBV6-6,TGTGCCAGCAGTTACCCGACAGGGGGCGGCGATCAGCCCCAGCATTTT,CASSYPTGGGDQPQHF
few,TRBJ2-1,TRBD1,TRBV10-3,TGTGCCATCGGTACCACAGGGGCCAATGAGCAGTTCTTC,CAIGTTGANEQFF
many,TRBJ1-1,NA,TRBV12-3/TRBV12-4,TGTGCCAGCAGTTTAGGCCCCAGGGTGTCTATGGCTCGGAACACTGAAGCTTTCTTT,CASSLGPRVSMARNTEAFF
few,TRBJ2-1,TRBD2,TRBV9,TGTGCCAGCAGCGTGAGCGGGGGGGAGGTACATGAGCAGTTCTTC,CASSVSGGEVHEQFF
NA,TRBJ2-5,TRBD2,TRBV7-9,TGTGCCAGCACGGGGGGAAGCCAAGAGACCCAGTACTTC,CASTGGSQETQYF
NA,TRBJ1-1,NA,TRBV18,TGTGCCAGCTCACCAATGACTGAAGCTTTCTTT,CASSPMTEAFF
few,TRBJ2-3,TRBD2,TRBV28,TGTGCCAGCAGTTTCATTCCGACTAGCGGGGGATCTAGCACAGATACGCAGTATTTT,CASSFIPTSGGSSTDTQYF
many,TRBJ2-1,NA,TRBV15,TGTGCCACCAGCACACAAAGGGAGGTCTACAATGAGCAGTTCTTC,CATSTQREVYNEQFF
NA,TRBJ1-1,NA,TRBV18,TGTGCCAGCTCACCCGACAGGAGGGGTGAAGCTTTCTTT,CASSPDRRGEAFF
many,TRBJ2-1,NA,TRBV6-4,TGTGCCAGCAGTGAAACAGTAGATTACAATGAGCAGTTCTTC,CASSETVDYNEQFF